Listed below are T cell receptor beta chains from one sample, sequenced in a study of post-analysis software for immune sequencing data. TCRdb analysed the PCR reads with MiXCR anew, one entry per CDR3 protein. The data contain under 200,000 distinct CDR3 sequences, over 25% of them singletons. The sequenced sample was blood. The receptor set was obtained from a girl aged 2 to 17 with multiple sclerosis. The CDR3 runs from the conserved cysteine through the conserved F or W. D genes are given only for firm matches. Rows give clone size only sometimes, using once, few, many, or a class for an expanded clone.

.	TRBV20-1	TRBJ2-1	many	CSASAPGRDEQFF	TGCAGTGCCTCGGCTCCCGGGCGGGATGAGCAGTTCTTC
.	TRBV20-1	TRBJ1-1	many	CSAGGRAVTEAFF	TGCAGTGCTGGGGGCAGGGCTGTCACTGAAGCTTTCTTT
TRBD2	TRBV12-3/TRBV12-4	TRBJ2-3	.	CASRLAGGPSDTQYF	TGTGCCAGCAGACTGGCGGGGGGGCCGAGCGATACGCAGTATTTT
TRBD1	TRBV7-3	TRBJ2-5	many	CASSFGQGETQYF	TGTGCCAGCAGCTTCGGACAGGGGGAGACCCAGTACTTC
.	TRBV6-2/TRBV6-3	TRBJ1-5	.	CASSPSGQVGNQPQHF	TGTGCCAGCAGTCCCTCGGGCCAGGTCGGCAATCAGCCCCAGCATTTT
.	TRBV5-1	TRBJ2-3	.	CVSSDLIAADTQYF	TGCGTCAGCAGCGATCTAATAGCGGCAGATACGCAGTATTTT
TRBD2	TRBV18	TRBJ2-1	.	CASSRAGGDNEQFF	TGTGCCAGCTCACGTGCCGGGGGGGACAATGAGCAGTTCTTC
.	TRBV5-1	TRBJ1-2	many	CASSLGQTSATTF	TGCGCCAGCAGCCTAGGACAGACCTCGGCGACCACCTTC
.	TRBV28	TRBJ2-5	many	CASSFSRAGQETQYF	TGTGCCAGCAGTTTCTCACGGGCGGGCCAAGAGACCCAGTACTTC
.	TRBV29-1	TRBJ2-3	few	CSATTGTDTQYF	TGCAGCGCCACAACAGGCACAGATACGCAGTATTTT
.	TRBV11-2	TRBJ1-2	few	CASTPRGGDYGYTF	TGTGCCAGCACCCCGAGGGGGGGTGACTATGGCTACACCTTC
.	TRBV2	TRBJ1-5	few	CASRSSYSNQPQHF	TGTGCCAGCAGAAGCAGTTATAGCAATCAGCCCCAGCATTTT
.	TRBV6-1	TRBJ2-7	few	CASASRGEQYF	TGTGCCAGCGCGAGCCGTGGTGAGCAGTACTTC
TRBD2	TRBV20-1	TRBJ2-6	few	CSADLTSGANSGANVLTF	TGCAGTGCGGACTTGACTAGCGGAGCGAACTCTGGGGCCAACGTCCTGACTTTC
TRBD1	TRBV18	TRBJ2-7	few	CASSPRSGTGVYEQYF	TGTGCCAGCTCACCGCGGAGCGGGACAGGGGTGTACGAGCAGTACTTC
TRBD2	TRBV20-1	TRBJ2-1	.	CSASTGLATYNEQFF	TGCAGTGCTAGTACCGGACTAGCGACCTACAATGAGCAGTTCTTC
TRBD2	TRBV7-8	TRBJ2-1	many	CASSLLAGWEFTEQFF	TGTGCCAGCAGCCTCCTAGCGGGTTGGGAGTTCACTGAGCAGTTCTTC
TRBD2	TRBV28	TRBJ2-1	few	CASSKGLAEGYNEQFF	TGTGCCAGCAGCAAGGGACTAGCGGAGGGGTACAATGAGCAGTTCTTC
.	TRBV5-6	TRBJ2-1	many	CASSLALYLGSQRDEQFF	TGTGCCAGCAGCTTGGCTCTGTATTTGGGCTCCCAAAGGGATGAGCAGTTCTTC
TRBD2	TRBV20-1	TRBJ2-1	.	CSAPTSGSLYNEQFF	TGCAGTGCCCCGACTAGCGGGAGTCTCTACAATGAGCAGTTCTTC
.	TRBV6-2/TRBV6-3	TRBJ2-3	many	CASSTGSFALTQYF	TGTGCCAGCAGCACAGGGTCTTTTGCCCTTACGCAGTATTTT
TRBD1	TRBV29-1	TRBJ1-2	many	CSAGTGSNYGYTF	TGCAGCGCTGGGACAGGGTCTAACTATGGCTACACCTTC
.	TRBV6-5	TRBJ1-1	.	CASSPGGENTEAFF	TGTGCCAGCAGCCCCGGGGGCGAGAACACTGAAGCTTTCTTT
.	TRBV27	TRBJ1-2	.	CASSTTTRGTDGYTF	TGTGCCAGCAGTACCACGACAAGGGGCACTGATGGCTACACCTTC
TRBD1	TRBV9	TRBJ1-6	.	CVSSAGQGGDSPPHF	TGTGTCAGCAGCGCCGGACAGGGTGGTGATTCACCCCCCCACTTT
TRBD2	TRBV5-1	TRBJ2-7	many	CASSFSGSSGEQYF	TGCGCCAGCAGCTTTAGCGGGAGCTCCGGCGAGCAGTACTTC
.	TRBV29-1	TRBJ2-3	many	CSVEGQEDTQYF	TGCAGCGTTGAAGGACAGGAAGATACGCAGTATTTT
.	TRBV7-8	TRBJ2-3	many	CASSLVFSSTDTQYF	TGTGCCAGCAGCTTAGTTTTCTCCAGCACAGATACGCAGTATTTT
TRBD2	TRBV15	TRBJ2-1	.	CATTPTSGGAEEQFF	TGTGCCACCACCCCGACTAGCGGGGGGGCCGAAGAGCAGTTCTTC
TRBD2	TRBV20-1	TRBJ2-1	once	CSANRWMAGVNEQFF	TGCAGTGCTAATAGGTGGATGGCGGGGGTCAATGAGCAGTTCTTC
TRBD1	TRBV12-3/TRBV12-4	TRBJ2-3	few	CASRMQGAHADTQYF	TGTGCCAGCAGGATGCAGGGGGCGCATGCAGATACGCAGTATTTT
.	TRBV12-3/TRBV12-4	TRBJ2-5	.	CAGRGRVPTRNEQYF	TGTGCCGGCAGGGGCAGGGTCCCGACCCGCAATGAGCAGTACTTC
.	TRBV20-1	TRBJ2-3	few	CSAREFGGGGPDTQYF	TGCAGTGCTAGAGAGTTCGGGGGCGGGGGCCCAGATACGCAGTATTTT
.	TRBV5-1	TRBJ1-6	once	CASSLGDRIGIPLHF	TGCGCCAGCAGCTTGGGAGACAGGATTGGCATCCCCCTCCACTTT
TRBD2	TRBV20-1	TRBJ2-3	many	CSARRTSGGSDTQYF	TGCAGTGCTAGAAGGACTAGCGGGGGGTCAGATACGCAGTATTTT
TRBD2	TRBV20-1	TRBJ2-7	many	CSASGREGSYEQYF	TGCAGTGCTAGCGGGCGGGAGGGCTCCTACGAGCAGTACTTC
TRBD2	TRBV28	TRBJ2-7	many	CASSLSGGEDEQYF	TGTGCCAGCAGTTTATCGGGAGGGGAGGACGAGCAGTACTTC
.	TRBV20-1	TRBJ2-3	many	CSAAKGGKSTDTQYF	TGCAGTGCCGCAAAAGGGGGGAAGAGCACAGATACGCAGTATTTT
.	TRBV5-1	TRBJ2-2	.	CASSWGGDANTGELFF	TGCGCCAGCAGCTGGGGTGGGGATGCGAACACCGGGGAGCTGTTTTTT
TRBD2	TRBV3-1	TRBJ2-1	many	CASSQVGRGGRLADNEQFF	TGTGCCAGCAGCCAAGTCGGGCGGGGGGGCCGTCTTGCCGACAATGAGCAGTTCTTC
.	TRBV5-5	TRBJ2-6	many	CASHSSHSGANVLTF	TGTGCCAGCCACAGCTCGCACTCTGGGGCCAACGTCCTGACTTTC
.	TRBV20-1	TRBJ2-4	.	CSASSPRDLGNIQYF	TGCAGTGCTAGTTCCCCCAGGGATCTTGGAAACATTCAGTACTTC
.	TRBV10-3	TRBJ1-6	.	CAISDQGAVNNSPLHF	TGTGCCATCAGTGATCAAGGGGCAGTCAATAATTCACCCCTCCACTTT
.	TRBV6-5	TRBJ2-2	.	CASSSLGGELFF	TGTGCCAGCAGTTCCCTGGGCGGGGAGCTGTTTTTT
.	TRBV20-1	TRBJ2-5	many	CSASPGLVKTQYF	TGCAGTGCTAGCCCCGGACTTGTTAAGACCCAGTACTTC
.	TRBV7-9	TRBJ2-7	many	CASSPPGAYEQYF	TGCGCCAGCAGCCCACCGGGCGCCTACGAGCAGTACTTC
.	TRBV2	TRBJ1-6	.	CASSDRERSPLHF	TGTGCCAGCAGTGACAGGGAACGGTCACCCCTCCACTTT
.	TRBV5-1	TRBJ2-1	.	CASSLNGGFSSYNEQFF	TGCGCCAGCAGCTTGAATGGGGGATTCAGCTCCTACAATGAGCAGTTCTTC
TRBD2	TRBV10-3	TRBJ2-1	many	CAIKGTSDYNEQFF	TGTGCCATCAAAGGGACTAGCGACTACAATGAGCAGTTCTTC
.	TRBV29-1	TRBJ1-1	many	CSVVVVGANTEAFF	TGCAGCGTTGTTGTCGTGGGGGCCAACACTGAAGCTTTCTTT
TRBD1	TRBV5-1	TRBJ1-2	.	CAGSLGQGAGYGYTF	TGCGCCGGCAGCTTGGGGCAGGGGGCTGGGTATGGCTACACCTTC
.	TRBV7-2	TRBJ1-1	few	CASSLVWSLNTEAFF	TGTGCCAGCAGCTTAGTTTGGTCCCTGAACACTGAAGCTTTCTTT
.	TRBV15	TRBJ2-5	few	CATSGIPSETQYF	TGTGCCACCAGCGGAATCCCTTCAGAGACCCAGTACTTC
.	TRBV6-5	TRBJ1-2	many	CASSLRIGVNDGYTF	TGTGCCAGCAGCCTTCGAATAGGGGTTAACGATGGCTACACCTTC
.	TRBV18	TRBJ1-1	few	CASREGENTEAFF	TGTGCCAGCCGAGAAGGGGAGAACACTGAAGCTTTCTTT